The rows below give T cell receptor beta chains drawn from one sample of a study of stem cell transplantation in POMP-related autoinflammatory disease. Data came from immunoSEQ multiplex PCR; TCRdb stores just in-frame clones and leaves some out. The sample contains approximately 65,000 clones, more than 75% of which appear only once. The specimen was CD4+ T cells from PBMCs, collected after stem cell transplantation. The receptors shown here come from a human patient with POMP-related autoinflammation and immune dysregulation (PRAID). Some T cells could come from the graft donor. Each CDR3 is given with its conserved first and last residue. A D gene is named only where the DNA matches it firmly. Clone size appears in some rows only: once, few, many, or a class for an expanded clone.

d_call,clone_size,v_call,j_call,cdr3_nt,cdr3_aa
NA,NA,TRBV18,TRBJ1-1,TGTGCCAGCTCACCGTCCTCGAACACTGAAGCTTTCTTT,CASSPSSNTEAFF
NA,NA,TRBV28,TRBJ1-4,TGTGCCAGCAGTCCAACCGGGACTGATGAAAAACTGTTTTTT,CASSPTGTDEKLFF
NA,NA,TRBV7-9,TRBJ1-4,TGTGCCAGCAGCCCCCCCCACAGGGCTCCTAATGAAAAACTGTTTTTT,CASSPPHRAPNEKLFF
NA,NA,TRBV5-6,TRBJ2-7,TGTGCCAGCAGCGTTAACAGGGATCCCCCCTACGAGCAGTACTTC,CASSVNRDPPYEQYF
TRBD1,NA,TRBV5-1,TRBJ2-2,TGCGCCAGCAGCTCGACAGGGGTCGACACCGGGGAGCTGTTTTTT,CASSSTGVDTGELFF
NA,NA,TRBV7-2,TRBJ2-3,TGTGCCAGCAGCTTAGTGCTAGCTGGGGATACGCAGTATTTT,CASSLVLAGDTQYF
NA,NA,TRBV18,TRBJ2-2,TGTGCCAGCTCACCCGGGCCAAACACCGGGGAGCTGTTTTTT,CASSPGPNTGELFF
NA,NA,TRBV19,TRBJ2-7,TGTGCCAGTAGTACCCGACAGGAGAGGGGCGAGCAGTACTTC,CASSTRQERGEQYF
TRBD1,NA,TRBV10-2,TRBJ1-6,TGCGCCAGCTTCCAGGACAGGGACTATAATTCACCCCTCCACTTT,CASFQDRDYNSPLHF
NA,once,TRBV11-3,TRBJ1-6,TGTGCCAGCAGCTCGGACTCCTATAATTCACCCCTCCACTTT,CASSSDSYNSPLHF
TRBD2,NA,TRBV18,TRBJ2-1,TGTGCCAGCTCACCACCGGGACTAGGCTACAATGAGCAGTTCTTC,CASSPPGLGYNEQFF
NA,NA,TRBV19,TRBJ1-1,TGTGCCAGTAGTGAGGGGACTGCAAGGCCGAACACTGAAGCTTTCTTT,CASSEGTARPNTEAFF
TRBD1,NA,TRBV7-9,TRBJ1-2,TGTGCCAGCAGCTCGCGTCGGACAGGGATGCTTGAGGGCTACACCTTC,CASSSRRTGMLEGYTF
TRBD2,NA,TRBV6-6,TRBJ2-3,TGTGCCAGCAGCCTTGGGGAGCGGGGAAGCACAGATACGCAGTATTTT,CASSLGERGSTDTQYF
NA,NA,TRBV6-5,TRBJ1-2,TGTGCCAGCGGAAAAAGTCAGCGGACTAACTATGGCTACACCTTC,CASGKSQRTNYGYTF
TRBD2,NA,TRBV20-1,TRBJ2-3,TGCAGTGCTAGTACTAGCGGGAGCACAGATACGCAGTATTTT,CSASTSGSTDTQYF
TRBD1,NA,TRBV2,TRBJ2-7,TGTGCCAGCAGACTAGCTAGGACAGGGGAAGATTCATACGAGCAGTACTTC,CASRLARTGEDSYEQYF
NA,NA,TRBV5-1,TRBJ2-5,TGCGCCAGCAGCTTGATGACTGAGGCACAGTACTTC,CASSLMTEAQYF
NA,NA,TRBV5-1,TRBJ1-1,TGCGCCAGCAGCTTCTCGTCCATCATGGCCCAATCTGAAGCTTTCTTT,CASSFSSIMAQSEAFF
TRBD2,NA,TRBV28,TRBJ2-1,TGTGCCAGCAGCGTAGCGGGGGGGAGAGGTGGGCAGTTCTTC,CASSVAGGRGGQFF
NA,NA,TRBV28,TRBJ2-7,TGTGCCAGCGGGTCTTTCTCCTACGAGCAGTACTTC,CASGSFSYEQYF
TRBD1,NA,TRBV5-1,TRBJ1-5,TGCGCCAGCAGCATAGGACAGGGCCATCAGCCCCAGCATTTT,CASSIGQGHQPQHF
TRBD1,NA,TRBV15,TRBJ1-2,TGTGCCACCAGCATACAGGGGGAAGGCTACACCTTC,CATSIQGEGYTF
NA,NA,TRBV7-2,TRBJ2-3,TGTGCCAGCAGCTTAAGCAGAGACACAGATACGCAGTATTTT,CASSLSRDTDTQYF
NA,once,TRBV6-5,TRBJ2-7,TGTGCCAGCACCGAGGGGGGAGCAATCTACGAGCAGTACTTC,CASTEGGAIYEQYF
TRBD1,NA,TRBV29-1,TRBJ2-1,TGCAGCGTAGGACAGGCCTTCGGTGGTGAGCAGTTCTTC,CSVGQAFGGEQFF
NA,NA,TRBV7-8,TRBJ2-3,TGTGCCAGCAGCTTAATGCGGGGGCCCACAGATACGCAGTATTTT,CASSLMRGPTDTQYF
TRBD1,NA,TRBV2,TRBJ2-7,TGTGCCAGCAGGGCCGACAGGGCCTACGAGCAGTACTTC,CASRADRAYEQYF